This T cell receptor beta chain was profiled in a study of OX40 agonist ivuxolimab in advanced cancers. Broader study findings: At 0.1 to 3.0 mg/kg, CD4+ and CD8+ blood T cells expanded clonally by week 6.

A word on this clone: Antigen specificity is unknown.

Germline loops: CDR1 MNHEY, CDR2 SMNVEV (reference sequence). V lost 2 bases to trimming and J lost 4 bases, with 14 bases between them. The CDR3 covers 15 residues. Clones were sequenced by immunoSEQ multiplex PCR, and TCRdb holds only the in-frame ones, with some missing. There are just over 20,000 clones in the sample; about 83% occur only once, and more than 20% lies in the top ten. Here the sequenced sample was CD4+ or CD8+ T cells sorted from blood, taken in a trial of the OX40 agonist ivuxolimab. The chain recombines TRBV27 with TRBJ2-5; no reliable D call. The clonotype comes from an adult with an advanced solid tumor such as melanoma, head and neck, liver or kidney cancer. The DNA of the CDR3 is TGTGCCAGCAGTTTAGCCAACCTTCCGATAGAGACCCAGTACTTC. Its protein is CASSLANLPIETQYF.